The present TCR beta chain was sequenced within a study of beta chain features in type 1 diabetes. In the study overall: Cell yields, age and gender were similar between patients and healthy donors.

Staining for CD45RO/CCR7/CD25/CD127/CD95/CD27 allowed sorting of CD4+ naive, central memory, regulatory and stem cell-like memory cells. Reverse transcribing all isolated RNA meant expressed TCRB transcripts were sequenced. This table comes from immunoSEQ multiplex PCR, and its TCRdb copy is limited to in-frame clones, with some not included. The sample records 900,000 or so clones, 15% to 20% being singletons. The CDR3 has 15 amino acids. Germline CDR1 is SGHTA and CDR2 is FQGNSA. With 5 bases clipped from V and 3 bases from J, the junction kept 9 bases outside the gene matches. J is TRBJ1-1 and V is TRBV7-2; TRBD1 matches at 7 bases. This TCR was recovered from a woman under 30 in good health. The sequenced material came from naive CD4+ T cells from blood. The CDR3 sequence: CASSQHQGVYTEAFF. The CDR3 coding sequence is TGTGCCAGCAGCCAACACCAGGGGGTTTACACTGAAGCTTTCTTT.